The rows below give T cell receptor beta chains drawn from one sample of a study of glioma-infiltrating T cells after dendritic cell vaccination. TCRdb keeps only in-frame clones here, not all; method: immunoSEQ multiplex PCR. The sample holds about 49,000 clones, approximately 85% seen once. Specimen: blood, collected before dendritic cell vaccination. All receptors come from a human donor with glioblastoma. Each CDR3 is given with its conserved first and last residue. A D gene is named only where the DNA matches it firmly. The size field is filled for only some rows; it gives once, few, many or a size class.

j_gene	abundance	v_gene	d_gene	CDR3nt	CDR3aa
TRBJ2-1	-	TRBV29-1	-	TGCAGCGTCACAGGTTCCCTAAGCTCCTACAATGAGCAGTTCTTC	CSVTGSLSSYNEQFF
TRBJ1-2	-	TRBV5-5	TRBD1	TGTGCCAGCAGCCGACAGGGGGCGCGGGGCTACACCTTC	CASSRQGARGYTF
TRBJ1-2	-	TRBV27	TRBD1	TGTGCCAGCAGCTCCACCGGGACAGATGGCTACACCTTC	CASSSTGTDGYTF
TRBJ2-7	-	TRBV2	TRBD1	TGTGCCAGCAGGGGGACAGGGAACGAGCAGTACTTC	CASRGTGNEQYF
TRBJ2-2	-	TRBV7-3	TRBD2	TGTGCCAGCAGCCCCCGTGGTAGCGGGAGGGGGCGCACCGGGGAGCTGTTTTTT	CASSPRGSGRGRTGELFF
TRBJ2-1	-	TRBV7-2	TRBD2	TGTGCCAGCAGTACCAAGCCCAGCGGGGGGGCCAATGAGCAGTTCTTC	CASSTKPSGGANEQFF
TRBJ1-1	-	TRBV29-1	-	TGCAGCGTGTCAGGCAGGCTGGTGAACACTGAAGCTTTCTTT	CSVSGRLVNTEAFF
TRBJ1-1	-	TRBV11-3	-	TGTGCCAGCAGCTTAGTCGACACTGAAGCTTTCTTT	CASSLVDTEAFF
TRBJ1-1	-	TRBV7-3	TRBD1	TGTGCCAGCAGCTTATCCCCCCTCCGGACAGGGGGCGAGGAAGCTTTCTTT	CASSLSPLRTGGEEAFF
TRBJ1-1	-	TRBV9	TRBD1	TGTGCCAGCAGCCTCGCCGGGACAGGGAACACTGAAGCTTTCTTT	CASSLAGTGNTEAFF
TRBJ2-7	-	TRBV7-9	TRBD1	TGTGCCAGCAGCCGTACACCCGGGACAGGGCTGAACGAGCAGTACTTC	CASSRTPGTGLNEQYF
TRBJ1-1	-	TRBV2	-	TGTGCCAGCAGTGAAGACAGGGAGACTGAAGCTTTCTTT	CASSEDRETEAFF
TRBJ1-2	-	TRBV5-6	-	TGTGCCAGCAGCTTGGGGCAGGGGTCTCGCTACACCTTC	CASSLGQGSRYTF
TRBJ1-5	-	TRBV30	TRBD1	TGTGCCTGGAGTGCAGGGGGCGGACAGCCCCAGCATTTT	CAWSAGGGQPQHF
TRBJ1-1	-	TRBV7-9	TRBD1	TGTGCCAGCAGCCGGACAGGGGGTCCGAACACTGAAGCTTTCTTT	CASSRTGGPNTEAFF
TRBJ1-4	-	TRBV23-1	-	TGCGCCAGCAGTCGACCCGGACAGATCCCAACTAATGAAAAACTGTTTTTT	CASSRPGQIPTNEKLFF
TRBJ2-7	-	TRBV19	TRBD2	TGTGCCAGTAGCCCGACTAGCGGGAGGTCCGGTGGCGAGCAGTACTTC	CASSPTSGRSGGEQYF
TRBJ2-7	-	TRBV6-6	-	TGTGCCAGTAGCGAGACGAGGGTTGGGACCTACGAGCAGTACTTC	CASSETRVGTYEQYF
TRBJ1-5	once	TRBV30	TRBD1	TGTGCCTGGACCAGGGACAGTTTCGATCAGCCCCAGCATTTT	CAWTRDSFDQPQHF
TRBJ2-7	-	TRBV7-2	TRBD2	TGTGCCAGCAGCTTAGAGCGGGGGGCGGTTTCCTACGAGCAGTACTTC	CASSLERGAVSYEQYF
TRBJ1-1	-	TRBV27	-	TGTGCCAGCAGTTATTCGAACTTGAACACTGAAGCTTTCTTT	CASSYSNLNTEAFF
TRBJ1-1	-	TRBV29-1	-	TGCAGCGGCTCGGGACACCTGAACACTGAAGCTTTCTTT	CSGSGHLNTEAFF
TRBJ2-5	-	TRBV14	-	TGTGCCAGCAGCCGAAACCACGGGACACGGTACCAAGAGACCCAGTACTTC	CASSRNHGTRYQETQYF
TRBJ2-7	few	TRBV4-2	TRBD2	TGTGCCAGCAGCCCTTGGACTAGCGGGAACTCCTACGAGCAGTACTTC	CASSPWTSGNSYEQYF
TRBJ1-5	once	TRBV7-2	-	TGTGCCAGCAGTTTAGGGCCTAATCAGCCCCAGCATTTT	CASSLGPNQPQHF
TRBJ1-1	-	TRBV5-8	-	TGTGCCAGCAGCTGGCCGCGAGGGGGGGGGAACACTGAAGCTTTCTTT	CASSWPRGGGNTEAFF
TRBJ2-3	-	TRBV6-6	-	TGTGCCAGCAGTTACATGGCTAGTCACCAGTATTTT	CASSYMASHQYF
TRBJ2-7	-	TRBV7-2	-	TGTGCCAGCAGCCCGACAGTCTCCTACGAGCAGTACTTC	CASSPTVSYEQYF
TRBJ1-1	-	TRBV7-9	-	TGTGCCAGCAGCCCACCCACGGGGGATTGGGGCGAAGCTTTCTTT	CASSPPTGDWGEAFF
TRBJ1-1	-	TRBV30	-	TGTGCCTGGAGATATACAGGGAGAGCTTTCTTT	CAWRYTGRAFF
TRBJ2-1	few	TRBV19	TRBD1	TGTGCCAGTAGTCCGGGACAGCTATACAATGAGCAGTTCTTC	CASSPGQLYNEQFF
TRBJ1-4	-	TRBV6-1	-	TGTGCCAGCGCAGGGTTTGCAACTAATGAAAAACTGTTTTTT	CASAGFATNEKLFF
TRBJ1-1	-	TRBV5-5	-	TGTGCCAGCAGCTTGAGGGCAGGAGGGACTGAAGCTTTCTTT	CASSLRAGGTEAFF
TRBJ1-1	-	TRBV6-5	-	TGTGCCAGCAGACCTCCGGGACAACACACTGAAGCTTTCTTT	CASRPPGQHTEAFF
TRBJ1-2	once	TRBV2	TRBD1	TGTGCCAGCAGTACATCCGGACAGGCTTCCGTCAACTATGGCTACACCTTC	CASSTSGQASVNYGYTF